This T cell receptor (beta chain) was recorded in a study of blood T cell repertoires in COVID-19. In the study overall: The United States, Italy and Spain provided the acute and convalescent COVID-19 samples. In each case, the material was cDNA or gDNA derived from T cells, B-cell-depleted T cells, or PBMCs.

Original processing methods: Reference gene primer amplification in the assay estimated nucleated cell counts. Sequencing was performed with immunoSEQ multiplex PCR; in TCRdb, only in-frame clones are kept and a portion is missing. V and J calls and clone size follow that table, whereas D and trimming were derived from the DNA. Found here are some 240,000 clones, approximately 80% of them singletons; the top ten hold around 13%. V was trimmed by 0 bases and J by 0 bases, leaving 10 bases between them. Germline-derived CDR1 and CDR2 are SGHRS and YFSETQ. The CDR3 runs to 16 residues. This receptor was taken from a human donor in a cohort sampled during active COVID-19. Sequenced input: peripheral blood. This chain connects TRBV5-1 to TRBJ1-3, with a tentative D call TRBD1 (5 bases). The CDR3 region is CASSLAGENSGNTIYF. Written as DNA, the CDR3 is TGCGCCAGCAGCTTGGCGGGGGAAAACTCTGGAAACACCATATATTTT.